What follows are 9 T cell receptor beta chains derived from one specimen sequenced in a study of T cells in Graves' hyperthyroidism and ophthalmopathy (dated by TCRdb to the late 2010s). Libraries were made using multiplex PCR. The data were produced on an Illumina HiSeq 2000. The TCR beta CDR3 regions were amplified from the RNA transcripts. A first-round RT-PCR of the TCR CDR3 used the HTBI primer set with the Qiagen OneStep RT-PCR kit. TCRdb trimmed public reads at Q25 via fastp, called clones via MiXCR and kept in-frame beta chains. Records with the same CDR3 protein are collapsed into one entry carrying the most frequent genes and DNA. In this sample the table shows about 380,000 distinct CDR3 sequences, less than 20% of which occur a single time. Jointly, the top ten make up 35% to 50% of the sample. The sample comprised blood. These receptors were taken from a man aged 18-30 years with Graves' ophthalmopathy.

This chain links TRBV5-5 with TRBJ2-7, with D maybe TRBD1 (6 bases). Trimming took off 2 bases at V and 0 bases at J, with 12 bases between the two ends. This CDR3 comprises 15 residues. CDR1 SGHKS and CDR2 YYEKEE come from the germline V gene (reference sequence). CDR3 loop: CASSFRQELSYEQYF. CDR3 DNA: TGTGCCAGCAGCTTCCGACAGGAGCTCTCCTACGAGCAGTACTTC.

The chain recombines TRBV5-1 with TRBJ2-3; tentatively, D is TRBD1 or TRBD2 (6 bases each). There are 17 residues in the CDR3. The V end lost 4 bases, the J end lost 4 bases, and 22 bases lay between the germline ends. Germline V CDR1 and CDR2: SGHRS, YFSETQ. The CDR3 bases are TGCGCCAGCAGCCCGAAGGAGGGGGGCCAAGGCCCAGATACGCAGTATTTT. It codes for CASSPKEGGQGPDTQYF.

This clonotype was seen repeatedly, ten times or more. The genes are TRBV6-1 and TRBJ2-2; 7 nucleotides agree with TRBD1. CDR3 size: 16 residues. V was pared by 3 bases and J by 5 bases, with 9 bases of the junction left unmatched. Germline CDR1 reads MNHNS; CDR2 reads SASEGT. The CDR3 DNA reads as TGTGCCAGCAGTGACACAGGGGCTACGTGGACCGGGGAGCTGTTTTTT. It specifies CASSDTGATWTGELFF.

This clonotype was seen at least ten times. The chain combines TRBV9 with TRBJ2-5, with D hard to call. CDR1 and CDR2 (germline): SGDLS, YYNGEE. This CDR3 spans 14 amino acids. Trimming stripped 0 bases from V and 3 bases from J, with 9 bases between. The CDR3 nucleotides are TGTGCCAGCAGCGTAGCGTCAGGAGAAGAGACCCAGTACTTC. This sequence encodes CASSVASGEETQYF.

This clonotype was picked up many times. CDR3 nucleotide sequence: TGTGCCAGCAGCCGGACTGACGGGGAAAACATTCAGTACTTC. Protein sequence: CASSRTDGENIQYF. The chain carries TRBV11-2 and TRBJ2-4; TRBD2 is a possible D gene (5 bases). CDR3 length: 14 amino acids. Per the germline V gene, CDR1 is SGHAT and CDR2 is FQNNGV. Trimming removed 5 bases from V and 5 bases from J, with 13 bases in between.

This clonotype was seen ten or more times. The rearrangement joins TRBV7-8 to TRBJ2-3; 8 bases are a match to TRBD1. J gave up 4 bases and V 5 bases, and 8 bases lay outside the gene matches. In germline, CDR1 is SGHVS, CDR2 FQNEAQ. This CDR3 has 15 residues. CDR3 bases: TGTGCCAGCAGCCCTTGGACAGGGAAGGCAGATACGCAGTATTTT. Amino acid sequence: CASSPWTGKADTQYF.

The gene calls are TRBV5-1 and TRBJ2-5; 7 bases align to TRBD1. Trimming removed 4 bases from V and 1 base from J; junction bases left unmatched: 7. Looked up from germline, CDR1 is SGHRS and CDR2 is YFSETQ. The CDR3 is 15 residues long. CDR3 sequence: CASSAPGTVQETQYF. The CDR3, as DNA: TGCGCCAGCAGCGCTCCCGGGACAGTCCAAGAGACCCAGTACTTC.

This clonotype was detected ten times or more. V is TRBV20-1 and J is TRBJ1-1; no clear D gene. V was clipped by 8 bases and J by 1 base, with 8 bases between them. CDR1 is DFQATT and CDR2 is SNEGSKA in the germline V gene (reference sequence). This CDR3 has 11 residues. The CDR3, as DNA: TGCAGTAAGCAGCGGAACACTGAAGCTTTCTTT. This sequence encodes CSKQRNTEAFF.

This clonotype was detected ten times or more. This rearrangement joins TRBV6-1 to TRBJ1-2; perhaps TRBD1 as D (6 bases). V was clipped by 5 bases and J by 4 bases, with 14 bases between them. In germline, CDR1 is MNHNS, CDR2 SASEGT. The CDR3 contains 14 residues. The CDR3 here is CASSSPGHFYGYTF. CDR3 nucleotide sequence: TGTGCCAGCAGTTCCCCGGGACACTTCTATGGCTACACCTTC.